This T cell receptor beta chain was sequenced during a study of T cell responses to AZD1222 COVID-19 vaccine. Study findings and constraints: White British donors predominated, females outnumbered males, and clonal diversity was possibly underestimated.

Regarding this clone: Its antigen is as yet unknown.

The repertoire was sequenced with immunoSEQ multiplex PCR; TCRdb's copy has only in-frame clones and lacks some. The sample has 150,000 or so clones, 85% to 95% seen once. The CDR3 loop spans 15 amino acids. Germline lookup yields CDR1 MNHEY and CDR2 SVGAGI. The ends were cut back, 0 bases at V and 2 bases at J, with 11 bases in the middle. The origin of this receptor is an adult in good health. Material: peripheral blood, obtained on day 0 of MenACWY control vaccination. The chain has TRBV6-5 and TRBJ2-7, with D perhaps TRBD1 (5 bases). This chain's CDR3 is CASSYSRQRTYEQYF. The CDR3 DNA is TGTGCCAGCAGTTACTCACGACAGAGAACCTACGAGCAGTACTTC.